This TCR beta chain was sequenced in a study of control samples from healthy donors and cancer patients. Method: immunoSEQ multiplex PCR; TCRdb's copy keeps in-frame clones and lacks some. The table lists over 150,000 clones, approximately 94% of them singletons. V dropped 2 bases and J dropped 8 bases, with 9 bases sitting between them. The CDR3 sequence is 12 residues long. The V gene's germline CDR1 is MNHEY and CDR2 SVGEGT. This sequence joins TRBV6-2 or TRBV6-3 and TRBJ1-2; D gene unclear. This TCR derives from a man aged 35-49 years in good health. Sequenced sample: blood. CDR3 sequence: CASSYPKDGYTF. The DNA for the CDR3 is TGTGCCAGCAGTTACCCCAAGGACGGCTACACCTTC.